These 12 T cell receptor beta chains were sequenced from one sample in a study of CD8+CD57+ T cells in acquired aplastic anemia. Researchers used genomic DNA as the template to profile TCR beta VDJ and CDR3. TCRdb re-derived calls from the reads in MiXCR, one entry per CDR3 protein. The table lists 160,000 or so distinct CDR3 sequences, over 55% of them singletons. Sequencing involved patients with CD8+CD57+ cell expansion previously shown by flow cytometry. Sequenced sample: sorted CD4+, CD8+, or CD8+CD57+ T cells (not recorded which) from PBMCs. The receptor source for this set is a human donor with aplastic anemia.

The CDR3 nucleotides are TGTGCCAGCAGCCTAAGCACGGGACTAGGGACGGATACGCAGTATTTT. Translated, it gives CASSLSTGLGTDTQYF. The chain is built from TRBV9 and TRBJ2-3; TRBD2 agrees at 8 bases. Germline trimming cut 4 bases from V and 6 bases from J; bases unmatched to any gene: 13. Germline loops: CDR1 SGDLS, CDR2 YYNGEE. The CDR3 is 16 residues long.

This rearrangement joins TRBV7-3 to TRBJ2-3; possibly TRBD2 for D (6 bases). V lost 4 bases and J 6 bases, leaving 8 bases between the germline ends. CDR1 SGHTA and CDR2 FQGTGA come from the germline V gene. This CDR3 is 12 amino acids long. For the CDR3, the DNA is TGTGCCAGCAGCTCGGCGGGGGATACGCAGTATTTT. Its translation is CASSSAGDTQYF. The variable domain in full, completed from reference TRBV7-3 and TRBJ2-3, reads GAGVSQTPSNKVTEKGKYVELRCDPISGHTALYWYRQSLGQGPEFLIYFQGTGAADDSGLPNDRFFAVRPEGSVSTLKIQRTERGDSAVYLCASSSAGDTQYFGPGTRLTVL.

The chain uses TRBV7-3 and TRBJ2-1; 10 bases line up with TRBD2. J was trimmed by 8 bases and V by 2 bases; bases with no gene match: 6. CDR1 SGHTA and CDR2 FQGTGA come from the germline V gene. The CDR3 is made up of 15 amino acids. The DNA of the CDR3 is TGTGCCAGCAGCTTAGGTAGCGGGGGGAGAGATGAGCAGTTCTTC. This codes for CASSLGSGGRDEQFF.

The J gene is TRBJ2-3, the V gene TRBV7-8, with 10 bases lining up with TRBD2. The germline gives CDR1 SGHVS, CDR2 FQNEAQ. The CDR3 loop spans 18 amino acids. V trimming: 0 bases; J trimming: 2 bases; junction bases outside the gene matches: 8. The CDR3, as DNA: TGTGCCAGCAGCTTAGCGCTAGCGGGGGCAACAAACACAGATACGCAGTATTTT. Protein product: CASSLALAGATNTDTQYF.

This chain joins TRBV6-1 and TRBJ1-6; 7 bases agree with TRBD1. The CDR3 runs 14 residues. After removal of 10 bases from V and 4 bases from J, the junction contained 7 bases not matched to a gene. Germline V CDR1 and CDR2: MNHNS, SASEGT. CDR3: CAITRGQYNSPLHF. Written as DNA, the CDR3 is TGTGCCATCACCCGGGGACAGTATAATTCACCCCTCCACTTT.

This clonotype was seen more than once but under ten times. The CDR3 bases are TGTGCCACCAGCAGAGAGGGTAGGGACGTCGACGAGCAGTACTTC. Encoded protein: CATSREGRDVDEQYF. The J gene is TRBJ2-7, the V gene TRBV15; D is perhaps TRBD1 or TRBD2 (5 bases each). Germline CDR1 is LNHNV and CDR2 is YYDKDF (reference sequence). The CDR3 is 15 residues long. The ends were cut back, 0 bases at V and 5 bases at J, with 14 bases in the middle.

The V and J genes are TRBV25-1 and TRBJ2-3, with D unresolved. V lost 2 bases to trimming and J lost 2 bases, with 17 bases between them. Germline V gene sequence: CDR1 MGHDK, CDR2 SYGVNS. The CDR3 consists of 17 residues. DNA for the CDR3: TGTGCCAGCAGTGAAGTCCCGTCGGGCAGGTCCACAGATACGCAGTATTTT. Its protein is CASSEVPSGRSTDTQYF. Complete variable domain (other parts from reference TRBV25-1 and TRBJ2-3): EADIYQTPRYLVIGTGKKITLECSQTMGHDKMYWYQQDPGMELHLIHYSYGVNSTEKGDLSSESTVSRIRTEHFPLTLESARPSHTSQYLCASSEVPSGRSTDTQYFGPGTRLTVL.

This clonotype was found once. CDR3 coding DNA: TGTGCCATCAGTGTTGCAACTAATGAAAAACTGTTTTTT. Translating gives CAISVATNEKLFF. This rearrangement joins TRBV10-3 to TRBJ1-4; no clear D gene. This CDR3 comprises 13 residues. Looked up from germline, CDR1 is ENHRY and CDR2 is SYGVKD. Trimming removed 4 bases from V and 0 bases from J, with 3 bases in between.

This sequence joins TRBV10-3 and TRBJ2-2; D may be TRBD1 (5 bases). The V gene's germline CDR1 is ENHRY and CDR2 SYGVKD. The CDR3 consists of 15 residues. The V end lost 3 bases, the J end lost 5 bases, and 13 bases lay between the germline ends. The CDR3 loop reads CAISDVDRGTGELFF. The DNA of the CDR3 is TGTGCCATCAGTGACGTAGACAGAGGTACCGGGGAGCTGTTTTTT.

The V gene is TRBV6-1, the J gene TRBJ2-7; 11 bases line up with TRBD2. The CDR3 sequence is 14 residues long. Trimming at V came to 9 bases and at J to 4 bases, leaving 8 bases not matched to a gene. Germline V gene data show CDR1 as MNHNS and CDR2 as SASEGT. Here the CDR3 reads CASATSGDYYEQYF. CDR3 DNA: TGTGCCAGTGCGACTAGCGGGGATTATTACGAGCAGTACTTC.

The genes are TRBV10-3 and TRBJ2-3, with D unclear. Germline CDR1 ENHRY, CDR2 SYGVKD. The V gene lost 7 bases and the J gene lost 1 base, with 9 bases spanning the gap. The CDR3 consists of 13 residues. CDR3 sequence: CAINGAGTDTQYF. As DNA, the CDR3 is TGTGCCATCAACGGCGCGGGCACAGATACGCAGTATTTT.

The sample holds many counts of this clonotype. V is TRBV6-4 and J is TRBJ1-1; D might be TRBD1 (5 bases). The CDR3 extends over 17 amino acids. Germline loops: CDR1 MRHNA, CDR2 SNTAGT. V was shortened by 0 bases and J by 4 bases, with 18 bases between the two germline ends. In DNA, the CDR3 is TGTGCCAGCAGTGACTCGGCGGGGGGTCAGGGAGGCACTGAAGCTTTCTTT. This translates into CASSDSAGGQGGTEAFF.